These T cell receptor beta chains were read from a single sample in a study of chemoradiotherapy in HPV16-positive cancers. Clones were read by immunoSEQ multiplex PCR, and TCRdb kept only the in-frame ones, dropping some. The repertoire consists of about 9,200 clones, with approximately 78% occurring once and the leading ten covering 9% to 10%. The sample was collected from a patient who underwent chemoradiotherapy. The receptors stem from a human donor with HPV-associated anogenital cancer. CDR3s include the opening cysteine and the closing phenylalanine or tryptophan. A D gene is named only where the DNA matches it firmly. Expanded clones are given a class, and other clones once, few, many or no size at all.

V	D	size	J	DNA	CDR3
TRBV7-2	TRBD2	NA	TRBJ2-1	TGTGCCAGCAACCCAAAAACGGGGGGCCTAGCGGGGAGACAGGAGCAGTTCTTC	CASNPKTGGLAGRQEQFF
TRBV5-6	NA	NA	TRBJ1-4	TGTGCCAGCAGCTTGGTCCAGGGCCCCCATGAAAAACTGTTTTTT	CASSLVQGPHEKLFF
TRBV5-4	NA	NA	TRBJ1-2	TGTGCCAGCAGCTTGGGGGGTCGTAACTATGGCTACACCTTC	CASSLGGRNYGYTF
TRBV7-9	NA	NA	TRBJ2-2	TGTGCCAGCAGCTTACAGGGGAACGGGGAGCTGTTTTTT	CASSLQGNGELFF
TRBV19	NA	NA	TRBJ1-1	TGTGCCACAAAAGTGAGGGGGTGGGGTGAAGCTTTCTTT	CATKVRGWGEAFF
TRBV19	TRBD2	NA	TRBJ2-5	TGTGCCAGCTCCGGTAACGGGAGGGAGACCCAGTACTTC	CASSGNGRETQYF
TRBV30	TRBD1	NA	TRBJ2-7	TGTGCTTGGGACAGGGGGAACGAGCAGTACTTC	CAWDRGNEQYF
TRBV6-5	NA	few	TRBJ2-7	TGTGCCAGCAGCACCAGCGGGTCCGAGCAGTACTTC	CASSTSGSEQYF
TRBV5-1	NA	few	TRBJ1-5	TGCGCCAGCAGCTTGGCGGTCGATCAGCCCCAGCATTTT	CASSLAVDQPQHF
TRBV11-3	NA	NA	TRBJ2-3	TGTGCCAGCAGCTTAACTAATACAGATACGCAGTATTTT	CASSLTNTDTQYF
TRBV18	TRBD1	NA	TRBJ2-3	TGTGCCAGCTCACCACCGGGTTTACAGGGGACCGATACGCAGTATTTT	CASSPPGLQGTDTQYF
TRBV27	NA	few	TRBJ1-4	TGTGCCAGCGCGACCGGCGGATACTCTGAAAAACTGTTTTTT	CASATGGYSEKLFF
TRBV11-1	NA	few	TRBJ2-5	TGTGCCAGCAGCTACTCCAGGGGCGGGACCCAGTACTTC	CASSYSRGGTQYF
TRBV6-5	NA	NA	TRBJ1-2	TGTGCCAGCAGTTCCGTACGTGGCTACACCTTC	CASSSVRGYTF
TRBV5-3	NA	NA	TRBJ1-1	TGTGCCAGAAGCTTGAAGGGGATGGGGACTGAAGCTTTCTTT	CARSLKGMGTEAFF
TRBV4-2	NA	NA	TRBJ2-6	TGTGCCAGCAGCCAAGACGGCAGCTCTGGGACCAACGTCCTGACTTTC	CASSQDGSSGTNVLTF
TRBV7-2	NA	NA	TRBJ1-5	TGTGCCAGCAGTCCAACAGGGAACAATCAGCCCCAGCATTTT	CASSPTGNNQPQHF
TRBV7-9	TRBD1	NA	TRBJ2-1	TGTGCCAGCAGCTTCGACAGGGGTGAGCAGTTCTTC	CASSFDRGEQFF
TRBV28	NA	NA	TRBJ1-2	TGTGCCAGCTTCACACACCCTCGGACCGCTTTGGGCTACACCTTC	CASFTHPRTALGYTF
TRBV27	NA	NA	TRBJ2-1	TGTGCCAGCAGTTTAACACCGTACAATGAGCAGTTCTTC	CASSLTPYNEQFF
TRBV7-8	TRBD1	NA	TRBJ1-5	TGTGCCAGCAGCCACGGGGGGGGACAGGGGTTTTATAGCAATCAGCCCCAGCATTTT	CASSHGGGQGFYSNQPQHF
TRBV19	TRBD1	NA	TRBJ2-4	TGTGCCAGTAGTAGCGGGACAGGGAATTGGAAGAGGTACTTC	CASSSGTGNWKRYF
TRBV2	TRBD2	NA	TRBJ2-1	TGTGCCAGCAGGGAAACTAGCGGGGGGTACAATGAGCAGTTCTTC	CASRETSGGYNEQFF
TRBV7-7	TRBD1	NA	TRBJ2-5	TGTGCTAGCAGTCGGGACAGGGGGCCTGGAGAGACCCAGTACTTC	CASSRDRGPGETQYF
TRBV2	NA	few	TRBJ1-2	TGTGCCAGCAGTGTCACAATGGGGGGCTACACCTTC	CASSVTMGGYTF
TRBV9	NA	NA	TRBJ2-1	TGTGCCAGCAGCGTAGCTTCGGGGCCCAATGAGCAGTTCTTC	CASSVASGPNEQFF
TRBV23-1	NA	NA	TRBJ1-1	TGCGCCAGGGGGGGGGTCTCGAACACTGAAGCTTTCTTT	CARGGVSNTEAFF
TRBV19	TRBD2	once	TRBJ2-2	TGTGCCAGTAGTGTCGGGGGGGGGAACACCGGGGAGCTGTTTTTT	CASSVGGGNTGELFF
TRBV6-5	TRBD1	NA	TRBJ2-2	TGTGCCAGCAGTTCGCAGGGGGTAGACACCGGGGAGCTGTTTTTT	CASSSQGVDTGELFF
TRBV2	NA	NA	TRBJ1-3	TGTGCCAGCAATCGGGACACTGGAAACACCATATATTTT	CASNRDTGNTIYF
TRBV29-1	NA	NA	TRBJ1-2	TGCAGCGTTGGTGACAGCCGATACTATGGCTACACCTTC	CSVGDSRYYGYTF
TRBV5-1	TRBD2	NA	TRBJ2-1	TGCGCCAGCAGCTGGGGGAGCGGGGGTTACAATGAGCAGTTCTTC	CASSWGSGGYNEQFF
TRBV5-1	TRBD1	NA	TRBJ2-2	TGCGCCAGCAGCTTGGGCCAAGGGGGCCCCACCGGGGAGCTGTTTTTT	CASSLGQGGPTGELFF
TRBV19	TRBD1	NA	TRBJ1-1	TGTGCCAGTAGGTGGACAGGGACGAACACTGAAGCTTTCTTT	CASRWTGTNTEAFF
TRBV11-3	NA	NA	TRBJ2-2	TGTGCCAGCAGCTTACCATCGACCGGGGAGCTGTTTTTT	CASSLPSTGELFF
TRBV5-1	NA	NA	TRBJ2-5	TGCGCCAGCAGCTTGGAAGCGGTCCAAGAGACCCAGTACTTC	CASSLEAVQETQYF
TRBV13	NA	NA	TRBJ2-7	TGTGCCAGCAGCTATCGACGGGGGAGCTCCTACGAGCAGTACTTC	CASSYRRGSSYEQYF
TRBV10-3	TRBD2	NA	TRBJ2-7	TGTGCCATCAGACAGGGACTAGCGGGGGGTCCCTACGAGCAGTACTTC	CAIRQGLAGGPYEQYF
TRBV9	NA	NA	TRBJ2-1	TGTGCCAGCAGCCGCCGAGGACTCCAAGCTAAAAATGAGCAGTTCTTC	CASSRRGLQAKNEQFF
TRBV5-6	NA	NA	TRBJ1-6	TGTGCCAGCAGGACTACCGGGACGGTATATAATTCACCCCTCCACTTT	CASRTTGTVYNSPLHF
TRBV5-1	NA	NA	TRBJ1-2	TGCGCCAGCAGCTTGGGGGGGCAAGGCTACACCTTC	CASSLGGQGYTF
TRBV7-2	NA	few	TRBJ2-7	TGTGCCAGCAGCCCAAAGACAGAGAGCTCCTACGAGCAGTACTTC	CASSPKTESSYEQYF
TRBV25-1	NA	NA	TRBJ1-2	TGTGCCAGCAGTCCAAATCTCGGGACACTCCATGGCTACACCTTC	CASSPNLGTLHGYTF
TRBV7-6	NA	NA	TRBJ1-2	TGTGCCAGCAGCCCCGGGCAGAGCTATGGCTACACCTTC	CASSPGQSYGYTF
TRBV2	NA	NA	TRBJ2-3	TGTGCCAGCAGATGGGACAGCACAGATACGCAGTATTTT	CASRWDSTDTQYF
TRBV4-2	TRBD2	NA	TRBJ2-5	TGTGCCAGCAGCCAACGGGGGACTAGCGGGGGGGCCGGGGAGACCCAGTACTTC	CASSQRGTSGGAGETQYF
TRBV6-1	NA	NA	TRBJ2-3	TGTGCCAGCACCCTAAGGGACCCTAGCACAGATACGCAGTATTTT	CASTLRDPSTDTQYF
TRBV7-8	TRBD1	few	TRBJ1-2	TGTGCCAGCAGCTACGGGGACAGATACTATGGCTACACCTTC	CASSYGDRYYGYTF
TRBV5-1	NA	NA	TRBJ2-1	TGCGCCAGCAGCTTGGAGGGGACCCAGGGGGGTGAGCAGTTCTTC	CASSLEGTQGGEQFF
TRBV29-1	NA	once	TRBJ1-1	TGCAGCGTTGTAACAGGCGGAAGGAACACTGAAGCTTTCTTT	CSVVTGGRNTEAFF
TRBV10-3	NA	NA	TRBJ1-1	TGTGCCACTTATCAGGCGAGGGGGAGGACTGAAGCTTTCTTT	CATYQARGRTEAFF
TRBV29-1	NA	NA	TRBJ2-4	TGCAGCGTTGAAGGGGTTTCCAAAAACATTCAGTACTTC	CSVEGVSKNIQYF
TRBV7-9	NA	NA	TRBJ1-4	TGTGCCAGCAGCTTCACAGGAGGGGGAAAACTGTTTTTT	CASSFTGGGKLFF
TRBV5-1	TRBD1	once	TRBJ2-1	TGCGCCAGCAGCGAGGGACAGGGGCAATACAATGAGCAGTTCTTC	CASSEGQGQYNEQFF
TRBV2	NA	NA	TRBJ1-6	TGTGCCAGCACCCCGGGGAATTCACCCCTCCACTTT	CASTPGNSPLHF